These 32 T cell receptor beta chains were sequenced from one sample in a study of cytomegalovirus exposure and HLA in healthy donors. 60 Vbeta and 13 Jbeta primers were used in PCR. Clones were sequenced by immunoSEQ multiplex PCR, and TCRdb holds only the in-frame ones, with some missing. The repertoire holds about 140,000 clones, with about three quarters as singletons. Sequenced material: PBMCs. The receptors originated from a human donor in good health.

The J gene is TRBJ2-6, the V gene TRBV6-5; TRBD2 is a possible D gene (6 bases). Germline V gene data show CDR1 as MNHEY and CDR2 as SVGAGI. V lost 8 bases, J lost 0 bases, and 11 bases lay in between. The CDR3 length is 15 residues. This CDR3 reads CASGGTDSGANVLTF. In DNA form, the CDR3 reads TGTGCCAGCGGCGGGACGGACTCTGGGGCCAACGTCCTGACTTTC.

This chain joins TRBV7-9 and TRBJ2-4, with a possible D match to TRBD1 (6 bases). From germline, CDR1 is SEHNR and CDR2 FQNEAQ (reference sequence). The CDR3 consists of 14 residues. The ends were cut back, 5 bases at V and 6 bases at J, with 14 bases in the middle. The CDR3 region is CASSQNRAGNIQYF. The CDR3, as DNA: TGTGCCAGCAGCCAAAACAGGGCTGGAAACATTCAGTACTTC.

Only a few counts were recorded for this clone. The gene calls are TRBV6-1 and TRBJ2-3; TRBD2 is a possible D gene (6 bases). Trimming took off 10 bases at V and 5 bases at J, with 16 bases between the two ends. The CDR3 loop spans 13 amino acids. Germline V gene lookup returns CDR1 MNHNS and CDR2 SASEGT. This CDR3 is CANRESGGDTQYF. CDR3 nucleotides: TGTGCCAACCGGGAGTCAGGTGGAGATACGCAGTATTTT.

The V and J genes are TRBV7-8 and TRBJ2-5; 11 bases are a match to TRBD1. The J call may be incorrect, as the DNA end agrees better with TRBJ2-7. The germline V gene has CDR1 SGHVS and CDR2 FQNEAQ. The CDR3 covers 15 residues. The CDR3 DNA reads TGTGCCAGCAGCCGGTGGGGGACAGGGGGCTACGAGCAGTACTTC. Translation gives CASSRWGTGGYEQYF.

The chain employs TRBV10-3 and TRBJ1-1, with a possible D match to TRBD1 (6 bases). Germline-derived CDR1 and CDR2 are ENHRY and SYGVKD. The CDR3 covers 15 residues. V was pared by 5 bases and J by 0 bases, with 13 bases between. CDR3 amino acids: CAISPNRDMNTEAFF. For the CDR3, the DNA is TGTGCCATCAGTCCAAACAGGGACATGAACACTGAAGCTTTCTTT.

The chain has TRBV9 and TRBJ2-1; 13 nucleotides line up with TRBD2. CDR1 is SGDLS, CDR2 YYNGEE, per germline. V was clipped by 3 bases and J by 7 bases; unmatched bases: 4. The CDR3 has 15 residues. This CDR3 is CASSATSGRGNEQFF. The CDR3 coding sequence is TGTGCCAGCAGCGCAACTAGCGGGAGGGGTAATGAGCAGTTCTTC.

The V gene is TRBV29-1, the J gene TRBJ1-1; possibly TRBD1 for D (6 bases). In germline, CDR1 is SQVTM, CDR2 ANQGSEA. V shed 6 bases and J shed 4 bases, with 12 bases lying between them. This CDR3 spans 12 amino acids. For the CDR3, the DNA is TGCAGCGTGGGCTGGGGGCGCACTGAAGCTTTCTTT. This sequence encodes CSVGWGRTEAFF.

The CDR3 is CAISEGQSGNTIYF. CDR3 DNA sequence: TGTGCCATCAGTGAAGGACAGTCGGGAAACACCATATATTTT. This chain uses TRBV10-3 with TRBJ1-3; possible D gene TRBD1, 6 bases. Between the trimmed V and J ends, which lost 3 bases and 4 bases, there was a span of 10 bases. Germline V gene sequence: CDR1 ENHRY, CDR2 SYGVKD. The CDR3 spans 14 residues.

This clone was observed a handful of times. V usage is TRBV10-3 and J usage is TRBJ2-1; TRBD2 matches 10 bases. V lost 2 bases, J lost 7 bases, and 5 bases stayed unmatched. This CDR3 region has 15 residues. CDR1 is ENHRY, CDR2 SYGVKD, per germline. CDR3 protein: CAISEPSGGVNEQFF. The DNA for the CDR3 is TGTGCCATCAGTGAGCCTAGCGGGGGTGTAAATGAGCAGTTCTTC.

This chain uses TRBV4-1 with TRBJ1-2; 11 bases line up with TRBD1. With 4 bases clipped from V and 7 bases from J, the junction kept 8 bases outside the gene matches. This CDR3 spans 15 amino acids. Germline CDR1 is MGHRA and CDR2 is YSYEKL. The chain's CDR3 is CASSRTTGTGGGYTF. CDR3 nucleotide sequence: TGCGCCAGCAGCCGTACCACCGGGACAGGGGGTGGCTACACCTTC.

This sequence joins TRBV5-1 and TRBJ2-1, with TRBD2 matching over 8 bases. J lost 3 bases, V lost 4 bases, and 6 bases had no gene match. Germline CDR1 reads SGHRS; CDR2 reads YFSETQ. This CDR3 contains 15 residues. The CDR3 loop is CASSLGRAHYNEQFF. In DNA, the CDR3 is TGCGCCAGCAGCCTCGGGAGGGCCCACTACAATGAGCAGTTCTTC.

The V call is TRBV5-1, the J call TRBJ2-1; D possibly corresponds to TRBD1 (5 bases). The CDR3 spans 14 residues. V shed 1 base and J shed 4 bases, with 9 bases lying between them. Germline-derived CDR1 and CDR2 are SGHRS and YFSETQ. CDR3 loop: CASSLLGAYNEQFF. CDR3 bases: TGCGCCAGCAGCTTGTTAGGGGCTTACAATGAGCAGTTCTTC.

This clone appeared many times. CDR3 sequence: CASSPGLARDTGELFF. For the CDR3, the DNA is TGCGCCAGCAGCCCTGGACTAGCACGGGACACCGGGGAGCTGTTTTTT. This chain uses TRBV5-1 with TRBJ2-2; 8 nucleotides match TRBD2. The CDR3 loop spans 16 amino acids. From germline, CDR1 is SGHRS and CDR2 YFSETQ. The J segment lost 3 bases and the V segment lost 4 bases, leaving 8 bases of the junction unmatched.

The rearrangement joins TRBV5-1 to TRBJ2-5; 8 bases agree with TRBD2. From germline, CDR1 is SGHRS and CDR2 YFSETQ. V shed 1 base, J shed 3 bases, and the junction held 5 bases outside the gene matches. The CDR3 contains 15 residues. CDR3 bases: TGCGCCAGCAGCTTGCTCGGGAGGGGGGAAGAGACCCAGTACTTC. Protein: CASSLLGRGEETQYF. Full variable domain (remainder filled in from reference TRBV5-1 and TRBJ2-5): KAGVTQTPRYLIKTRGQQVTLSCSPISGHRSVSWYQQTPGQGLQFLFEYFSETQRNKGNFPGRFSGRQFSNSRSEMNVSTLELGDSALYLCASSLLGRGEETQYFGPGTRLLVL.

The chain employs TRBV6-1 and TRBJ2-1; possible D gene TRBD2, 6 bases. From germline, CDR1 is MNHNS and CDR2 SASEGT. The CDR3 extends over 15 amino acids. The V end lost 2 bases, the J end lost 3 bases, and 11 bases lay between the germline ends. The DNA for the CDR3 is TGTGCCAGCAGTGAATTCGGAGGGATCTACAATGAGCAGTTCTTC. Residues: CASSEFGGIYNEQFF.

The V gene is TRBV10-3, the J gene TRBJ2-4, with a weak D call TRBD2 (7 bases). The CDR3 loop spans 15 amino acids. CDR1 is ENHRY, CDR2 SYGVKD, per germline. V lost 6 bases and J 4 bases, leaving 16 bases between the germline ends. The CDR3 nucleotides are TGTGCCATCAGATCGGGGGGACAAGAAAAAAACATTCAGTACTTC. Translating it yields CAIRSGGQEKNIQYF.

This chain connects TRBV4-1 to TRBJ2-2, with a tentative D call TRBD2 (6 bases). V dropped 1 base and J dropped 0 bases, with 15 bases sitting between them. This CDR3 has 18 amino acids. Germline-derived CDR1 and CDR2 are MGHRA and YSYEKL. Written as DNA, the CDR3 is TGCGCCAGCAGCCAAGTGGGACTGAGGATCCCGAACACCGGGGAGCTGTTTTTT. Translated, it gives CASSQVGLRIPNTGELFF.

The chain uses TRBV2 and TRBJ1-1, with TRBD1 matching 7 bases. V trimming: 5 bases; J trimming: 0 bases; junction bases outside the gene matches: 9. Germline values: CDR1 SNHLY, CDR2 FYNNEI. This CDR3 has 16 amino acids. The CDR3 DNA reads as TGTGCCAGCAGTTGGGACCGACAGGGAGTGAACACTGAAGCTTTCTTT. It translates to CASSWDRQGVNTEAFF.

The V gene is TRBV11-2, the J gene TRBJ2-2; 10 bases align to TRBD2. The junction had 4 bases not matched to a gene; V was cut back by 3 bases and J by 6 bases. The CDR3 is 15 amino acids. CDR1 is SGHAT, CDR2 FQNNGV, per germline. CDR3 region: CASSFGTSVSGELFF. The CDR3 DNA reads TGTGCCAGCAGCTTTGGGACTAGCGTATCCGGGGAGCTGTTTTTT.

The gene calls are TRBV5-1 and TRBJ2-1, with TRBD2 matching over 7 bases. The V and J ends lost 4 bases and 3 bases, in that order; junction bases with no gene match: 7. This CDR3 is 15 amino acids long. Germline values: CDR1 SGHRS, CDR2 YFSETQ. The CDR3: CASSGGGSFYNEQFF. In DNA form, the CDR3 reads TGCGCCAGCAGCGGTGGCGGGAGTTTCTACAATGAGCAGTTCTTC.

This chain joins TRBV2 and TRBJ1-5, with TRBD1 identical over 11 bases. Germline CDR1 SNHLY, CDR2 FYNNEI. With 1 base clipped from V and 5 bases from J, the junction kept 7 bases outside the gene matches. This CDR3 is 17 amino acids long. The CDR3: CASSEEDRDRGDQPQHF. DNA for the CDR3: TGTGCCAGCAGTGAAGAGGACCGGGACAGGGGGGATCAGCCCCAGCATTTT.

This clone occurred a few times. V is TRBV11-1 and J is TRBJ2-1, with 8 bases lining up with TRBD1. Unmatched junction bases numbered 8, after V lost 4 bases and J lost 9 bases. The length of the CDR3 is 14 residues. Germline CDR1 is SGHAT and CDR2 is FQDESV (reference sequence). The DNA for the CDR3 is TGTGCCAGCAGCTCGGACAGGGTTAAAGGTGAGCAGTTCTTC. It encodes CASSSDRVKGEQFF.

The chain couples TRBV2 to TRBJ2-2; 7 bases agree with TRBD2. Germline values: CDR1 SNHLY, CDR2 FYNNEI. J was trimmed by 2 bases and V by 7 bases; bases with no gene match: 10. The CDR3 totals 16 residues. The CDR3 DNA is TGTGCCAGCACGGCGGGAGCCACAAGAAACACCGGGGAGCTGTTTTTT. This translates into CASTAGATRNTGELFF.

J is TRBJ2-1 and V is TRBV2, with 8 bases matching TRBD1. Trimming took 8 bases from V and 7 from J; bases not matched to a gene: 4. Germline CDR1 is SNHLY and CDR2 is FYNNEI. This CDR3 is 12 amino acids long. DNA of the CDR3: TGTGCCAGCCGACGACAGGGGAATGAGCAGTTCTTC. Its translation is CASRRQGNEQFF.

CDR3 sequence: CASSRLAGGSYEQYF. The CDR3 DNA sequence: TGTGCCAGCAGCAGACTAGCGGGGGGTTCCTACGAGCAGTACTTC. The chain recombines TRBV2 with TRBJ2-7; 13 nucleotides line up with TRBD2. V dropped 6 bases and J dropped 1; count of bases not matched to a gene: 3. Germline CDR1 reads SNHLY; CDR2 reads FYNNEI. The CDR3 has 15 residues. Together with reference TRBV2 and TRBJ2-7, the CDR3 gives the full variable domain: EPEVTQTPSHQVTQMGQEVILRCVPISNHLYFYWYRQILGQKVEFLVSFYNNEISEKSEIFDDQFSVERPDGSNFTLKIRSTKLEDSAMYFCASSRLAGGSYEQYFGPGTRLTVT.

This clone showed up just a few times. One junction end does not reproduce the germline sequence, and a read error may be involved. The chain couples TRBV5-1 to TRBJ1-4, with 8 bases identical to TRBD1. Germline V gene data show CDR1 as SGHRS and CDR2 as YFSETQ. The CDR3 loop spans 16 amino acids. The CDR3 is CASSLTRTGLGEKLFF. The CDR3 nucleotides read TGTGCCAGCAGCCTTACCCGGACAGGGTTGGGTGAAAAACTGTTTTTT.

The V and J genes are TRBV27 and TRBJ1-5; 7 nucleotides align to TRBD1. Germline trimming cut 4 bases from V and 3 bases from J; bases unmatched to any gene: 6. The CDR3 length is 15 residues. Per germline, CDR1 MNHEY and CDR2 SMNVEV (reference sequence). This CDR3 reads CASSSRDRYNQPQHF. CDR3 DNA sequence: TGTGCCAGCAGTTCCCGGGACAGATACAATCAGCCCCAGCATTTT.

Note on this clone: This sample also contains other DNA sequences that code for the same CDR3. The gene calls are TRBV7-9 and TRBJ1-1; D is uncertain. V was trimmed by 1 base and J by 5 bases, leaving 8 bases between them. The germline gives CDR1 SEHNR, CDR2 FQNEAQ (reference sequence). This CDR3 is built from 13 residues. CDR3 nucleotides: TGTGCCAGCAGCTTAGTTTCCGCGACTGAAGCTTTCTTT. Protein product: CASSLVSATEAFF.

Comment on this clone: Distinct nucleotide sequences in the sample also encode this CDR3. V usage is TRBV27 and J usage is TRBJ2-7, with a tentative D call TRBD2 (7 bases). V was clipped by 0 bases and J by 2 bases, with 8 bases between them. CDR3 length equals 14 residues. CDR1 is MNHEY, CDR2 SMNVEV, per germline (reference sequence). As DNA, the CDR3 is TGTGCCAGCAGTTTATCGGGGGGGCCCTACGAGCAGTACTTC. Its protein is CASSLSGGPYEQYF.

Only a few counts were recorded for this clone. The chain uses TRBV27 and TRBJ2-7; a weak D match, TRBD2 (5 bases). Germline values: CDR1 MNHEY, CDR2 SMNVEV (reference sequence). This CDR3 comprises 16 residues. V was trimmed by 6 bases and J by 7 bases, leaving 25 bases between them. The CDR3 nucleotides are TGTGCCAGCAGAGGCCCTTTCCTCCCTCATGGGGAGGAGCAGTACTTC. The encoded protein is CASRGPFLPHGEEQYF.

The chain links TRBV6-1 to TRBJ1-2, with D perhaps matching TRBD1 (5 bases). V lost 7 bases and J 4 bases, leaving 13 bases between the germline ends. Germline V CDR1 and CDR2: MNHNS, SASEGT. This CDR3 has 13 amino acids. CDR3 DNA: TGTGCCAGCATCGTAGGGGCAGGCTATGGCTACACCTTC. Translating gives CASIVGAGYGYTF.

The genes are TRBV7-9 and TRBJ1-4, with D uncertain. The CDR3 is made up of 14 amino acids. The V end lost 3 bases, the J end lost 4 bases, and 9 bases lay between the germline ends. Germline CDR1 SEHNR, CDR2 FQNEAQ (reference sequence). Here the CDR3 DNA reads TGTGCCAGCAGCTTGGCGGCCCTTAATGAAAAACTGTTTTTT. Encoded protein: CASSLAALNEKLFF.